One and the same sample provided the 21 T cell receptor beta chains below, sequenced in a study of cytomegalovirus exposure and HLA in healthy donors. Vbeta (60) and Jbeta (13) primers were used in the PCR. The protocol was immunoSEQ multiplex PCR, while the TCRdb copy is restricted to in-frame clones and leaves out a portion. The sample lists roughly 120,000 clones, less than 85% occurring once. Sample: PBMCs. All receptors derive from a woman in her thirties or forties in good health and CMV-seropositive.

This clone has only one observation. This chain uses TRBV7-8 with TRBJ2-2, with D perhaps matching TRBD1 (6 bases). This CDR3 spans 17 amino acids. V gave up 4 bases and J gave up 5 bases, with 20 bases separating them. Germline values: CDR1 SGHVS, CDR2 FQNEAQ. The CDR3 nucleotides read TGTGCCAGCAGCTCTCTTGGCCGGGACAAGAAAACCGGGGAGCTGTTTTTT. Residues: CASSSLGRDKKTGELFF.

The chain joins TRBV28 to TRBJ2-2; D is perhaps TRBD1 (6 bases). Germline-derived CDR1 and CDR2 are MDHEN and SYDVKM. V gave up 6 bases and J gave up 7 bases, with 21 bases separating them. The CDR3 contains 16 residues. CDR3 in amino acids: CASSESGQRMSGELFF. The CDR3 DNA follows: TGTGCCAGCAGCGAATCGGGACAAAGGATGAGCGGGGAGCTGTTTTTT.

The chain is built from TRBV7-2 and TRBJ1-1; 8 bases agree with TRBD1. CDR1 SGHTA and CDR2 FQGNSA come from the germline V gene. The CDR3 has 14 residues. Trimming removed 2 bases from V and 8 bases from J; junction bases left unmatched: 7. The DNA of the CDR3 is TGTGCCAGCAGCTTAACCGCCTGGGACAGGGAAGCTTTCTTT. Translated: CASSLTAWDREAFF.

V usage is TRBV7-2 and J usage is TRBJ1-6, with 10 bases aligning to TRBD1. The length of the CDR3 is 17 residues. Germline V gives CDR1 SGHTA, CDR2 FQGNSA. After removal of 5 bases from V and 7 bases from J, the junction contained 11 bases not matched to a gene. CDR3 in amino acids: CASSLRDRGSFNSPLHF. The CDR3 DNA is TGTGCCAGCAGCCTCCGGGACAGGGGATCATTCAATTCACCCCTCCACTTT. Together with reference TRBV7-2 and TRBJ1-6, the CDR3 gives the full variable domain: GAGVSQSPSNKVTEKGKDVELRCDPISGHTALYWYRQSLGQGLEFLIYFQGNSAPDKSGLPSDRFSAERTGGSVSTLTIQRTQQEDSAVYLCASSLRDRGSFNSPLHFGNGTRLTVT.

The genes are TRBV9 and TRBJ2-2, with TRBD2 matching over 11 bases. Unmatched junction bases numbered 10, after V lost 0 bases and J lost 6 bases. This CDR3 comprises 18 residues. The germline CDR1 and CDR2 sequences are SGDLS and YYNGEE. The CDR3 DNA reads as TGTGCCAGCAGCGTAGCTGAACTAGCGGGGGCGAGGGCCGGGGAGCTGTTTTTT. Its translation is CASSVAELAGARAGELFF.

This clone was found a few times. The chain recombines TRBV4-3 with TRBJ2-3, with D possibly being TRBD1 (5 bases). The CDR3 spans 15 residues. Germline V CDR1 and CDR2: LGHNA, YSLEER. Trimming removed 0 bases from V and 0 bases from J, with 7 bases in between. CDR3 protein: CASSQDRVSTDTQYF. The CDR3 region has the DNA TGCGCCAGCAGCCAAGACAGGGTTAGCACAGATACGCAGTATTTT.

This clone was recorded a few times. V and J are TRBV4-3 and TRBJ1-2, with 7 bases matching TRBD1. The CDR3 has 15 amino acids. V shed 0 bases and J 0 bases; nucleotides not matched to a gene: 1. Germline-derived CDR1 and CDR2 are LGHNA and YSLEER. The DNA for the CDR3 is TGCGCCAGCAGCCAAGAGACAGGGACTAACTATGGCTACACCTTC. It yields the protein CASSQETGTNYGYTF.

This clone was observed a handful of times. This chain uses TRBV4-1 with TRBJ1-1; D is possibly TRBD1 (6 bases). V was shortened by 1 base and J by 6 bases, with 9 bases between the two germline ends. CDR1 MGHRA and CDR2 YSYEKL come from the germline V gene. This CDR3 comprises 13 residues. The CDR3 DNA reads TGCGCCAGCAGCCAAGTTGGACAGCCTGAAGCTTTCTTT. This translates into CASSQVGQPEAFF.

In its sample, this clone was seen a few times. The chain joins TRBV11-2 to TRBJ2-1; 9 bases match TRBD1. In germline, CDR1 is SGHAT, CDR2 FQNNGV. This CDR3 comprises 15 residues. V trimming: 5 bases; J trimming: 2 bases; junction bases outside the gene matches: 4. DNA of the CDR3: TGTGCCAGCAGCCTGGGGACAGGGCCCTACAATGAGCAGTTCTTC. Translation: CASSLGTGPYNEQFF.

V gene TRBV19 combines with J gene TRBJ1-5; 9 positions match TRBD1. V trimming: 5 bases; J trimming: 7 bases; junction bases outside the gene matches: 6. Germline V lookup: CDR1 LNHDA, CDR2 SQIVND (reference sequence). The CDR3 has 14 amino acids. The CDR3 DNA sequence: TGTGCCAGTAGTGCAGAACAGGGGGCCCAGCCCCAGCATTTT. Its protein is CASSAEQGAQPQHF. The full variable domain, completed using reference TRBV19 and TRBJ1-5, is DGGITQSPKYLFRKEGQNVTLSCEQNLNHDAMYWYRQDPGQGLRLIYYSQIVNDFQKGDIAEGYSVSREKKESFPLTVTSAQKNPTAFYLCASSAEQGAQPQHFGDGTRLSIL.

V and J are TRBV7-9 and TRBJ1-1; no clear D. With 5 bases removed from V and 7 bases from J, the gap between germline ends came to 11 bases. In germline, CDR1 is SEHNR, CDR2 FQNEAQ (reference sequence). This CDR3 is 12 amino acids long. The CDR3 protein is CASSPMGGEAFF. The DNA for the CDR3 is TGTGCCAGCAGCCCCATGGGAGGTGAAGCTTTCTTT.

This rearrangement joins TRBV6-1 to TRBJ1-2; weak D call: TRBD1 (5 bases). V was trimmed by 8 bases and J by 4 bases, leaving 11 bases between them. Germline CDR1 MNHNS, CDR2 SASEGT. The CDR3 covers 12 residues. The CDR3 loop is CASGTGFYGYTF. Written as DNA, the CDR3 is TGTGCCAGCGGTACAGGATTCTATGGCTACACCTTC.

The chain employs TRBV4-2 and TRBJ1-2, with a possible D match to TRBD1 (6 bases). The V end lost 4 bases, the J end lost 8 bases, and 17 bases lay between the germline ends. Germline values: CDR1 LGHNA, CDR2 YNFKEQ. The CDR3 covers 14 residues. The CDR3, as DNA: TGTGCCAGCAGCCCCGAAGGGGGGGCCTACGGCTACACCTTC. Its translation is CASSPEGGAYGYTF.

The chain couples TRBV5-1 to TRBJ1-1; 8 nucleotides align to TRBD1. J lost 4 bases, V lost 3 bases, and 8 bases had no gene match. Germline V gives CDR1 SGHRS, CDR2 YFSETQ. The CDR3 length is 15 residues. The CDR3 reads CASSWTGKGGTEAFF. In DNA, the CDR3 is TGCGCCAGCAGCTGGACAGGGAAAGGGGGCACTGAAGCTTTCTTT.

The chain links TRBV11-2 to TRBJ2-3; a weak D match, TRBD1 (6 bases). The germline gives CDR1 SGHAT, CDR2 FQNNGV. V lost 5 bases, J lost 0 bases, and 15 bases lay in between. This CDR3 spans 16 amino acids. The CDR3: CASSPDRSTSTDTQYF. In DNA, the CDR3 is TGTGCCAGCAGCCCAGACAGGAGCACTAGCACAGATACGCAGTATTTT.

This chain links TRBV6-6 with TRBJ1-3, with D hard to call. The CDR3 consists of 14 residues. Germline CDR1 and CDR2: MNHNY and SVGAGI (reference sequence). The V and J ends lost 5 bases and 0 bases respectively, with 8 bases between them. As DNA, the CDR3 is TGTGCCAGCAGTGTCTCGGGCTCTGGAAACACCATATATTTT. The encoded protein is CASSVSGSGNTIYF.

The chain couples TRBV28 to TRBJ1-3; tentatively, D is TRBD1 (5 bases). The CDR3 is 15 amino acids. The V gene's germline CDR1 is MDHEN and CDR2 SYDVKM. The V gene lost 5 bases and the J gene lost 0 bases, with 11 bases spanning the gap. CDR3 coding DNA: TGTGCCAGCAGTACCACGACAGACTCTGGAAACACCATATATTTT. This gives the protein CASSTTTDSGNTIYF.

The chain has TRBV19 and TRBJ2-7, with TRBD1 matching over 9 bases. The CDR3 totals 15 residues. Germline V gives CDR1 LNHDA, CDR2 SQIVND (reference sequence). The junction had 7 bases not matched to a gene; V was cut back by 6 bases and J by 1 base. The CDR3 sequence: CASSSPGQGSYEQYF. CDR3 bases: TGTGCCAGTAGCTCCCCGGGACAGGGTTCCTACGAGCAGTACTTC.

The chain recombines TRBV18 with TRBJ1-2; D remains unclear. CDR3 length: 14 residues. The V end lost 2 bases, the J end lost 4 bases, and 11 bases lay between the germline ends. Germline values: CDR1 KGHSH, CDR2 LQKENI. CDR3 sequence (DNA): TGTGCCAGCTCACCAGGGCAGGAGGCCTATGGCTACACCTTC. The encoded protein is CASSPGQEAYGYTF.

The chain is built from TRBV19 and TRBJ2-7; D is uncertain. Germline values: CDR1 LNHDA, CDR2 SQIVND (reference sequence). Trimming pared 2 bases from V and 1 base from J, leaving 18 bases between. The CDR3 spans 17 residues. The CDR3 bases are TGTGCCAGTAGTATATCGAGTCTTCCCCCCGCGTCCTACGAGCAGTACTTC. Its translation is CASSISSLPPASYEQYF. Full variable domain (outside the CDR3, taken from reference TRBV19 and TRBJ2-7): DGGITQSPKYLFRKEGQNVTLSCEQNLNHDAMYWYRQDPGQGLRLIYYSQIVNDFQKGDIAEGYSVSREKKESFPLTVTSAQKNPTAFYLCASSISSLPPASYEQYFGPGTRLTVT.

J is TRBJ2-7 and V is TRBV6-1, with a possible D match to TRBD1 (5 bases). Deletions cut 7 bases from V and 6 bases from J, with 16 bases between. The CDR3 runs 13 residues. Germline V gives CDR1 MNHNS, CDR2 SASEGT. The CDR3 sequence is CASMADRASEQYF. In nucleotides, the CDR3 is TGTGCCAGCATGGCAGACAGAGCCTCCGAGCAGTACTTC.